Listed here is a single TCR beta chain. This sample was taken from a study of blood T cell repertoires in COVID-19. Generated by immunoSEQ multiplex PCR, the TCRdb table keeps only in-frame clones and is missing some. The repertoire holds just over 300,000 clones, with roughly nine tenths as singletons. Germline CDR1 is MGHRA and CDR2 is YSYEKL. The CDR3 has 14 amino acids. With 5 bases clipped from V and 8 bases from J, the junction kept 7 bases outside the gene matches. J is TRBJ2-1 and V is TRBV4-1, with 9 bases matching TRBD1. The sequenced sample was peripheral blood. The clonotype was recovered from a woman in her twenties or thirties with COVID-19, enrolled during active disease. CDR3 amino acids: CASSKTGQGYEQFF. CDR3 DNA: TGCGCCAGCAGCAAAACGGGACAGGGCTATGAGCAGTTCTTC.